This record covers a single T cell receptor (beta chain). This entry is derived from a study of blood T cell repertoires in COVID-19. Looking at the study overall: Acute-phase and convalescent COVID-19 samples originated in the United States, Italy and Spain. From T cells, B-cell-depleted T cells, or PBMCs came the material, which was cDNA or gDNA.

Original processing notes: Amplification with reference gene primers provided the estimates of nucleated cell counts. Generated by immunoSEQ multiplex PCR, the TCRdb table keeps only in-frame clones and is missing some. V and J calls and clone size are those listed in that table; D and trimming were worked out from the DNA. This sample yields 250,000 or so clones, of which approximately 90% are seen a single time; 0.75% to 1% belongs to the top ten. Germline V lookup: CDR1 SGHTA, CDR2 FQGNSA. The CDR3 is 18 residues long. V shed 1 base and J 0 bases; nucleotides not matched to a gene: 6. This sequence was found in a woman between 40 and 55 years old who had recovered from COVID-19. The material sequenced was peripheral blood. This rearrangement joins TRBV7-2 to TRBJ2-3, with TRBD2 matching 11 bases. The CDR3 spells CASSLGGSGRASTDTQYF. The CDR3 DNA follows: TGTGCCAGCAGCTTAGGTGGTAGCGGGAGGGCCAGCACAGATACGCAGTATTTT.